These 27 T cell receptor beta chains originate from one sample sequenced in a study of T-cell memory formation after mild COVID-19. TCRdb reprocessed the 5' RACE reads via MiXCR and lists one record per CDR3 protein. The top ten hold about 12% of the sample, which has approximately 450,000 distinct CDR3 sequences, 18% seen once. Sequencing used PBMCs or a T cell subset sorted from them (not recorded which). The receptors originated from an adult woman who had mild COVID-19 (a few samples of this study predate the infection). Cell type and time point are not known.

This sequence joins TRBV5-5 and TRBJ2-7; possible D gene TRBD1, 6 bases. CDR3 length: 13 residues. The V end was cut by 4 bases, the J end by 12 bases, with 20 bases between. Germline lookup yields CDR1 SGHKS and CDR2 YYEKEE (reference sequence). The CDR3 sequence is CASSTGDTVLSYF. In nucleotides, the CDR3 is TGTGCCAGCAGCACCGGGGACACCGTGTTGTCGTACTTC. The complete variable domain, with remaining parts taken from reference TRBV5-5 and TRBJ2-7, reads DAGVTQSPTHLIKTRGQQVTLRCSPISGHKSVSWYQQVLGQGPQFIFQYYEKEERGRGNFPDRFSARQFPNYSSELNVNALLLGDSALYLCASSTGDTVLSYFGPGTRLTVT.

The chain carries TRBV19 and TRBJ1-5; a weak D match, TRBD1 (5 bases). This CDR3 comprises 14 residues. In germline, CDR1 is LNHDA, CDR2 SQIVND (reference sequence). V lost 4 bases to trimming and J lost 6 bases, with 13 bases between them. CDR3 coding DNA: TGTGCCAGTAGTAGCTGGGGGTTCGGTCAGCCCCAGCATTTT. Its protein product is CASSSWGFGQPQHF.

This clonotype was recorded a few times. J is TRBJ2-1 and V is TRBV7-9, with TRBD2 identical over 7 bases. V was clipped by 4 bases and J by 4 bases; unmatched bases: 16. Germline V gene sequence: CDR1 SEHNR, CDR2 FQNEAQ (reference sequence). The CDR3 consists of 18 residues. CDR3 loop: CASSSGGGKPLTYNEQFF. The CDR3 region has the DNA TGTGCCAGCAGCTCTGGGGGGGGGAAACCCCTCACGTACAATGAGCAGTTCTTC.

Only a few counts were recorded for this clonotype. The CDR3 DNA follows: TGTGCCAGCAGCATCGGACAGGGGACCTACGAGCAGTACTTC. Protein product: CASSIGQGTYEQYF. The chain carries TRBV7-3 and TRBJ2-7; 9 positions match TRBD1. Trimming cost V 5 bases and J 2 bases; bases outside gene matches: 4. The CDR3 spans 14 residues. Germline V gene lookup returns CDR1 SGHTA and CDR2 FQGTGA.

The CDR3 protein is CASSFWEETEAFF. CDR3 DNA sequence: TGTGCCAGTAGCTTTTGGGAGGAGACTGAAGCTTTCTTT. V is TRBV19 and J is TRBJ1-1, with D unresolved. This CDR3 comprises 13 residues. Trimming cost V 6 bases and J 5 bases, with 13 bases left between them. The germline CDR1 and CDR2 sequences are LNHDA and SQIVND (reference sequence).

The CDR3 region is CSVHSGTGFAEAFF. CDR3 bases: TGCAGCGTCCATTCCGGGACAGGTTTCGCTGAAGCTTTCTTT. The chain carries TRBV29-1 and TRBJ1-1, with 8 bases matching TRBD1. The V gene's germline CDR1 is SQVTM and CDR2 ANQGSEA. This CDR3 is built from 14 residues. V was clipped by 6 bases and J by 6 bases; unmatched bases: 12.

V is TRBV6-5 and J is TRBJ2-7; D is unresolved. Trimming stripped 2 bases from V and 4 bases from J, with 18 bases between. The CDR3 length is 16 residues. The germline V gene encodes CDR1 MNHEY and CDR2 SVGAGI. For the CDR3, the DNA is TGTGCCAGCAGTTACCAGGCCGGCAATAGTATATACGAGCAGTACTTC. It encodes CASSYQAGNSIYEQYF.

This clonotype was counted at least ten times. The V gene is TRBV3-1, the J gene TRBJ2-7, with a possible D match to TRBD1 (6 bases). This CDR3 region has 13 residues. V lost 1 base and J lost 8, with 12 bases in between. The germline V gene encodes CDR1 LGHDT and CDR2 YNNKEL (reference sequence). The DNA of the CDR3 is TGTGCCAGCAGCCAAGGGGCAGGGGACCAGCAGTACTTC. This encodes CASSQGAGDQQYF.

CDR3 nucleotides: TGCAGTGCTAGAGATGCTAGCGGGAGGGCTCGGGCCTACAATGAGCAGTTCTTC. This sequence encodes CSARDASGRARAYNEQFF. V and J are TRBV20-1 and TRBJ2-1, with 12 bases aligning to TRBD2. This CDR3 region has 18 residues. Germline V gives CDR1 DFQATT, CDR2 SNEGSKA (reference sequence). Germline trimming cut 0 bases from V and 2 bases from J; bases unmatched to any gene: 8.

This clonotype was counted only a few times. The V and J genes are TRBV18 and TRBJ2-1; D remains unclear. V was clipped by 6 bases and J by 8 bases, with 20 bases between them. This CDR3 has 15 amino acids. Germline V gives CDR1 KGHSH, CDR2 LQKENI. As DNA, the CDR3 is TGTGCCAGCTCTCAAGGGTCCCTCGGTCGGGATGAGCAGTTCTTC. This codes for CASSQGSLGRDEQFF.

This clonotype was detected many times. The rearrangement uses TRBV7-8 and TRBJ1-2; D uncertain. CDR1 is SGHVS and CDR2 is FQNEAQ in the germline V gene. V was cut by 1 base and J by 8 bases, with 17 bases left in between. This CDR3 is 15 amino acids long. For the CDR3, the DNA is TGTGCCAGCAGCTTAGACCCTATAAGTTCTCTGGGCTACACCTTC. It encodes CASSLDPISSLGYTF.

This clonotype was seen more than once but under ten times. This chain connects TRBV27 to TRBJ1-2, with TRBD1 as a possible D gene (6 bases). CDR1 and CDR2 from the germline V gene are MNHEY and SMNVEV (reference sequence). The CDR3 is 14 amino acids. Trimming removed 0 bases at V and 8 bases at J, with 13 bases between. CDR3 protein: CASSLSLGAGGYTF. In DNA, the CDR3 is TGTGCCAGCAGTTTATCCTTGGGGGCAGGGGGCTACACCTTC.

In its sample, this clonotype was seen a few times. This rearrangement joins TRBV6-2 or TRBV6-3 to TRBJ2-1; 8 bases match TRBD2. CDR1 and CDR2 (germline): MNHEY, SVGEGT. The CDR3 sequence is 14 residues long. Trimming took 1 base from V and 9 from J; bases not matched to a gene: 5. The CDR3 loop reads CASSYLGLVGEQFF. CDR3 coding DNA: TGTGCCAGCAGTTACTTGGGACTAGTTGGTGAGCAGTTCTTC.

This clonotype has a handful of counts. This chain joins TRBV7-6 and TRBJ2-1; D is possibly TRBD1 or TRBD2 (5 bases each). Per germline, CDR1 SGHVS and CDR2 FNYEAQ. Trimming removed 5 bases at V and 9 bases at J, with 17 bases between. There are 14 residues in the CDR3. CDR3 protein: CASSRDAGEFEQFF. As DNA, the CDR3 is TGTGCCAGCAGCCGGGACGCGGGCGAGTTTGAGCAGTTCTTC. Full variable domain (missing parts from reference TRBV7-6 and TRBJ2-1): GAGVSQSPRYKVTKRGQDVALRCDPISGHVSLYWYRQALGQGPEFLTYFNYEAQQDKSGLPNDRFSAERPEGSISTLTIQRTEQRDSAMYRCASSRDAGEFEQFFGPGTRLTVL.

This clonotype turned up a few times. The genes are TRBV7-2 and TRBJ1-4; 8 bases align to TRBD1. CDR1 and CDR2 (germline): SGHTA, FQGNSA. This CDR3 spans 14 amino acids. With V trimmed by 7 bases and J by 5 bases, 6 bases remained unmatched. Here the CDR3 reads CASTAGGMNEKLFF. The CDR3, as DNA: TGTGCCAGCACGGCAGGGGGCATGAATGAAAAACTGTTTTTT.

This clonotype occurred a few times. The V gene is TRBV7-3, the J gene TRBJ2-3; TRBD1 is a possible D gene (5 bases). Deletions cut 8 bases from V and 2 bases from J, with 11 bases between. The CDR3 length is 13 residues. Germline V CDR1 and CDR2: SGHTA, FQGTGA. CDR3 sequence (DNA): TGTGCCAGCGGGGCGGCGGACACAGATACGCAGTATTTT. It codes for CASGAADTDTQYF.

This clonotype was detected a few times. The chain combines TRBV5-1 with TRBJ2-3; 8 nucleotides align to TRBD2. The CDR3 is made up of 17 amino acids. V dropped 4 bases and J dropped 2; count of bases not matched to a gene: 12. Germline V lookup: CDR1 SGHRS, CDR2 YFSETQ. The CDR3 here is CASSPRGSGGLTDTQYF. The CDR3 DNA reads as TGCGCCAGCAGCCCCCGGGGGAGCGGGGGCCTCACAGATACGCAGTATTTT.

The chain has TRBV9 and TRBJ1-2; no firm D call. Germline V lookup: CDR1 SGDLS, CDR2 YYNGEE. V was cut by 3 bases and J by 4 bases, with 16 bases left in between. The CDR3 length is 15 residues. CDR3 loop: CASSASHHFLYGYTF. CDR3 DNA sequence: TGTGCCAGCAGCGCCTCACACCATTTCCTCTATGGCTACACCTTC. Variable domain in full (rest from reference TRBV9 and TRBJ1-2): DSGVTQTPKHLITATGQRVTLRCSPRSGDLSVYWYQQSLDQGLQFLIQYYNGEERAKGNILERFSAQQFPDLHSELNLSSLELGDSALYFCASSASHHFLYGYTFGSGTRLTVV.

This clonotype has only a few counts. V is TRBV4-3 and J is TRBJ2-3, with 12 positions matching TRBD2. J gave up 6 bases and V 0 bases, and 10 bases lay outside the gene matches. The CDR3 sequence is 18 residues long. From germline, CDR1 is LGHNA and CDR2 YSLEER. The CDR3 DNA sequence: TGCGCCAGCAGCCAAGATCTTGTGACTAGCGGGAGATACGATACGCAGTATTTT. This encodes CASSQDLVTSGRYDTQYF.

The chain uses TRBV29-1 and TRBJ2-2, with D tentatively TRBD2 (5 bases). The CDR3 covers 14 residues. V lost 4 bases and J lost 6, with 15 bases in between. CDR1 and CDR2 (germline): SQVTM, ANQGSEA. CDR3: CSVVGVGEAGELFF. CDR3 DNA: TGCAGCGTTGTGGGAGTAGGAGAGGCCGGGGAGCTGTTTTTT.

The chain combines TRBV19 with TRBJ2-3, with 8 bases aligning to TRBD2. In germline, CDR1 is LNHDA, CDR2 SQIVND (reference sequence). CDR3 length equals 15 residues. Unmatched junction bases numbered 7, after V lost 6 bases and J lost 2 bases. This CDR3 is CASSTAGAFTDTQYF. DNA of the CDR3: TGTGCCAGTAGCACAGCGGGAGCTTTCACAGATACGCAGTATTTT.

This clonotype was detected ten times or more. The chain has TRBV20-1 and TRBJ2-1; 8 nucleotides match TRBD1. The CDR3 length is 15 residues. The V segment lost 5 bases and the J segment 1 base; nucleotides outside the gene matches: 7. Germline V gives CDR1 DFQATT, CDR2 SNEGSKA (reference sequence). CDR3 loop: CSAPRQGLSYNEQFF. The CDR3 DNA follows: TGCAGTGCTCCCCGACAGGGGCTATCCTACAATGAGCAGTTCTTC.

Notes on this clonotype: The CDR3 end shows no conserved phenylalanine or tryptophan, and so a read error is likely. The gene calls are TRBV7-9 and TRBJ2-4, with D perhaps matching TRBD1 or TRBD2 (5 bases each). This CDR3 has 12 amino acids. Trimming cost V 3 bases and J 7 bases, with 7 bases left between them. Looked up from germline, CDR1 is SEHNR and CDR2 is FQNEAQ (reference sequence). DNA for the CDR3: TGTGCCAGCAGCTTTGGGGGTAACATTCAGTACTCC. Amino acid sequence: CASSFGGNIQYS.

This clonotype appeared many times. The chain links TRBV10-3 to TRBJ2-3; 10 bases line up with TRBD2. Looked up from germline, CDR1 is ENHRY and CDR2 is SYGVKD. V trimming: 4 bases; J trimming: 2 bases; junction bases outside the gene matches: 6. This CDR3 region has 16 residues. CDR3 amino acids: CAISVSSGRATDTQYF. In DNA, the CDR3 is TGTGCCATCAGTGTATCAAGCGGGAGGGCCACAGATACGCAGTATTTT.

This clonotype showed up many times. This chain links TRBV7-8 with TRBJ2-3; 10 bases map to TRBD2. Germline values: CDR1 SGHVS, CDR2 FQNEAQ. V trimming: 5 bases; J trimming: 6 bases; junction bases outside the gene matches: 11. This CDR3 has 16 residues. In DNA, the CDR3 is TGTGCCAGCAGCCGACCATCTAGCGGGAGAGGTGATACGCAGTATTTT. Translating gives CASSRPSSGRGDTQYF.

Written as DNA, the CDR3 is TGTGCCAGCAGCTCCCCTAGGCGGGGCGGGGCCGTCTATGGCTACACCTTC. Translated, it gives CASSSPRRGGAVYGYTF. The J gene is TRBJ1-2, the V gene TRBV7-8; D possibly corresponds to TRBD1 (5 bases). Germline lookup yields CDR1 SGHVS and CDR2 FQNEAQ. The CDR3 length is 17 residues. The V gene lost 4 bases and the J gene lost 4 bases, with 22 bases spanning the gap. The full variable domain, completed using reference TRBV7-8 and TRBJ1-2, is GAGVSQSPRYKVAKRGQDVALRCDPISGHVSLFWYQQALGQGPEFLTYFQNEAQLDKSGLPSDRFFAERPEGSVSTLKIQRTQQEDSAVYLCASSSPRRGGAVYGYTFGSGTRLTVV.

The table lists this clonotype with a few counts. The chain links TRBV20-1 to TRBJ2-1; 10 positions match TRBD2. J gave up 4 bases and V 5 bases, and 5 bases lay outside the gene matches. The CDR3 extends over 14 amino acids. Germline lookup yields CDR1 DFQATT and CDR2 SNEGSKA (reference sequence). CDR3 protein: CSAWTSGYYNEQFF. In DNA form, the CDR3 reads TGCAGTGCTTGGACTAGCGGATATTACAATGAGCAGTTCTTC.